Sequencing of this TCR beta chain was carried out in a study of long-term antiretroviral therapy in people with HIV. Study-level findings and limits: Regardless of time point, clones expanded before ART dominated the repertoire. Relative to control repertoires, HIV repertoires exhibited narrower CDR3 length ranges.

This CDR3 has 15 residues. After removal of 3 bases from V and 6 bases from J, the junction contained 6 bases not matched to a gene. The germline V gene encodes CDR1 LNHNV and CDR2 YYDKDF (reference sequence). With regard to this clone: Its antigen is as yet unknown.

The immunoSEQ assay was v3.0, run at survey level. The table came from immunoSEQ multiplex PCR; TCRdb's copy has only in-frame clones and leaves some out. The sample consists of about 12,000 clones, 83% of them appearing once. Specimen: unsorted PBMCs, collected 3.4 years after starting antiretroviral therapy. This clonotype was obtained from a man in his forties with HIV. This chain joins TRBV15 and TRBJ2-2, with 8 positions matching TRBD2. This CDR3 is CATSSLSGSAGELFF. CDR3 sequence (DNA): TGTGCCACCAGCAGCTTGAGCGGGAGTGCCGGGGAGCTGTTTTTT. Using reference TRBV15 and TRBJ2-2 for the parts outside the CDR3, the full variable domain is DAMVIQNPRYQVTQFGKPVTLSCSQTLNHNVMYWYQQKSSQAPKLLFHYYDKDFNNEADTPDNFQSRRPNTSFCFLDIRSPGLGDTAMYLCATSSLSGSAGELFFGEGSRLTVL.